These 9 T cell receptor beta chains originate from one sample sequenced in a study of Graves' ophthalmopathy and Graves' hyperthyroidism (dated 2018 in TCRdb). Data came from an Illumina HiSeq 2000. For repertoire sequencing, the TCR beta CDR3 regions were amplified from RNA transcripts. HTBI primers and the Qiagen OneStep RT-PCR kit were used in a first-round RT-PCR, which was followed by a second-round multiplex PCR, size selection and purification. The raw public reads went through TCRdb reprocessing: fastp at Q25, MiXCR clone calling, in-frame beta chains kept. Merged by CDR3 protein, the rows form single entries marked with the most common genes and DNA. Within this sample are hundreds of thousands of distinct CDR3 sequences, with 22% of them counted one time only. The ten largest clonotypes hold 7.1% of the sample. Sequencing was performed on peripheral blood. All receptors come from a woman under 30 with stable Graves' hyperthyroidism. Some clones in this sample may be carry-over from other donors' samples. Donor details come from another sample of the same person, matched by shared clones.

The chain couples TRBV30 to TRBJ1-1; D unclear. The CDR3 length is 11 residues. The germline CDR1 and CDR2 sequences are GTSNPN and SVGIG (reference sequence). Between the trimmed V and J ends, which lost 1 base and 8 bases, there was a span of 8 bases. CDR3 in DNA: TGTGCCTGGAGTGCCCAGCAAGAAGCTTTCTTT. It yields the protein CAWSAQQEAFF.

This clonotype was picked up one time. The conserved final phenylalanine or tryptophan is absent from the CDR3, which likely points to a read error. J is TRBJ2-5 and V is TRBV6-2 or TRBV6-3; D unclear. Germline CDR1 and CDR2: MNHEY and SVGEGT. Deletions cut 5 bases from V and 9 bases from J, with 10 bases between. This CDR3 has 11 residues. DNA of the CDR3: TGTGCCAGCAGTCATCCGGAGTCCCAGTACTGC. Amino acids: CASSHPESQYC.

The rearrangement links TRBV4-2 to TRBJ2-2; TRBD2 aligns across 11 bases. The germline V gene has CDR1 LGHNA and CDR2 YNFKEQ. The CDR3 sequence is 18 residues long. Trimming cost V 0 bases and J 4 bases; bases outside gene matches: 7. The CDR3 protein is CASSQDPSGRLVTGELFF. CDR3 bases: TGTGCCAGCAGCCAAGATCCTAGCGGGAGGTTGGTCACCGGGGAGCTGTTTTTT.

The V and J genes are TRBV6-1 and TRBJ1-5; D is uncertain. V was pared by 0 bases and J by 0 bases, with 6 bases between. This CDR3 is built from 15 residues. Germline V gives CDR1 MNHNS, CDR2 SASEGT. CDR3 bases: TGTGCCAGCAGTGAAGCCGGGTCTAGCAATCAGCCCCAGCATTTT. It specifies CASSEAGSSNQPQHF.

Ten or more counts support this clonotype. This chain links TRBV29-1 with TRBJ1-1; D is ambiguous. Trimming removed 7 bases at V and 0 bases at J, with 9 bases between. The CDR3 is made up of 12 amino acids. Looked up from germline, CDR1 is SQVTM and CDR2 is ANQGSEA. The CDR3 sequence: CSAGKMNTEAFF. The CDR3 DNA reads TGCAGCGCGGGCAAGATGAACACTGAAGCTTTCTTT.

There are many counts of this clonotype. The chain links TRBV29-1 to TRBJ2-5; D is ambiguous. Germline V gives CDR1 SQVTM, CDR2 ANQGSEA. CDR3 size: 12 residues. V lost 3 bases and J 5 bases, leaving 10 bases between the germline ends. DNA of the CDR3: TGCAGCGTTGATGAGTTGGAGGAGACCCAGTACTTC. This gives the protein CSVDELEETQYF.

This clonotype was observed many times. The chain employs TRBV12-3 or TRBV12-4 and TRBJ2-5; TRBD2 is a possible D gene (7 bases). The V gene lost 6 bases and the J gene lost 3 bases, with 14 bases spanning the gap. This CDR3 comprises 14 residues. CDR3 region: CASSPLGGEETQYF. The CDR3 DNA reads as TGTGCCAGCAGCCCCCTAGGGGGGGAAGAGACCCAGTACTTC.

In this sample, this clonotype turned up many times. This chain joins TRBV6-4 and TRBJ1-4; D perhaps matches TRBD1 (6 bases). Trimming took off 2 bases at V and 2 bases at J, with 15 bases between the two ends. The germline gives CDR1 MRHNA, CDR2 SNTAGT. This CDR3 region has 17 residues. As DNA, the CDR3 is TGTGCCAGCAGTGACCTCGACAGGAAAGTGACTAATGAAAAACTGTTTTTT. Amino acid sequence: CASSDLDRKVTNEKLFF.

This clonotype was seen repeatedly, ten times or more. The chain couples TRBV10-1 to TRBJ1-2; 8 positions agree with TRBD1. The junction had 22 bases not matched to a gene; V was cut back by 8 bases and J by 8 bases. This CDR3 region has 17 residues. CDR1 is WNHNN, CDR2 SYGVQD, per germline (reference sequence). CDR3 DNA sequence: TGCGCCAGCCAGGAGACTGGACAGGGAGGGTCCCACTGGGGCTACACCTTC. Translated: CASQETGQGGSHWGYTF.